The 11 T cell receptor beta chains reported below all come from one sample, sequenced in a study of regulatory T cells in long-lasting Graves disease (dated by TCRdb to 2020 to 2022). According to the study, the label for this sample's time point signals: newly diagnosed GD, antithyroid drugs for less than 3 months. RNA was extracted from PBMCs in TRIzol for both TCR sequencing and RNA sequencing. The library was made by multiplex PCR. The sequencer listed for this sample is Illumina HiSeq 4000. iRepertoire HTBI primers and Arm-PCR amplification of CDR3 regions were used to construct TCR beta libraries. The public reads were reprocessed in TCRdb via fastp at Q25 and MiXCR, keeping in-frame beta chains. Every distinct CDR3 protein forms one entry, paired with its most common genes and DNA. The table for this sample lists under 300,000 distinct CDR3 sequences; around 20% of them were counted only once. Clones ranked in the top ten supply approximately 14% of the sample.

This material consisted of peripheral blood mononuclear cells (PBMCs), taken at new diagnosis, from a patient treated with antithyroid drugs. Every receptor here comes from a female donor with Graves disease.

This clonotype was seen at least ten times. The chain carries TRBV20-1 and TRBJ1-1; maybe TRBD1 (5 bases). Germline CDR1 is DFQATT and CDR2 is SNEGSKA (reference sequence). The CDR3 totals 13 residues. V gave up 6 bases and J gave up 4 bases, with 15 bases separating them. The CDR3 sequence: CSALRGDGTEAFF. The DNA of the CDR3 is TGCAGTGCCCTCCGGGGGGACGGCACTGAAGCTTTCTTT.

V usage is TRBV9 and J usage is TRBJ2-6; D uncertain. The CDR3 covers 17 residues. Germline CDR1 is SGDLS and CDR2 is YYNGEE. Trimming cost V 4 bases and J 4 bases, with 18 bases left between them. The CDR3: CASSFSWGLMGANVLTF. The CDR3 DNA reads TGTGCCAGCAGCTTCAGCTGGGGATTAATGGGGGCCAACGTCCTGACTTTC.

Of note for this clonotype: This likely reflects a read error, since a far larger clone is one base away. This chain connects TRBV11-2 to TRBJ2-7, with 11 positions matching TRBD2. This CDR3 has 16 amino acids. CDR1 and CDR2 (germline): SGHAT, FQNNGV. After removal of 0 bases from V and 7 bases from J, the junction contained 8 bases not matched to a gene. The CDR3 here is CASSLDFTSGRNEQYF. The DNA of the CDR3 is TGTGCCAGCAGCTTAGATTTTACTAGCGGGAGAAATGAGCAGTACTTC.

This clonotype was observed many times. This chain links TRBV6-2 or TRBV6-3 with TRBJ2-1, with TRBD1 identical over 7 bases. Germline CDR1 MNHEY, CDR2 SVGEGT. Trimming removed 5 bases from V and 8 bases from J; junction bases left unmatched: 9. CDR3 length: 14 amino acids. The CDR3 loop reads CASSGGQALDEQFF. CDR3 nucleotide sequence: TGTGCCAGCAGTGGTGGACAGGCCCTCGATGAGCAGTTCTTC.

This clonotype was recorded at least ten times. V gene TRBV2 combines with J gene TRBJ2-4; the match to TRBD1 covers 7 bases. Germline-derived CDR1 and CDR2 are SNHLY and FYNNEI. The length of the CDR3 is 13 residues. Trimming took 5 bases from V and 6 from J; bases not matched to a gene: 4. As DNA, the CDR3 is TGTGCCAGCAGTTCACAGGGGCGAAACATTCAGTACTTC. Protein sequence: CASSSQGRNIQYF. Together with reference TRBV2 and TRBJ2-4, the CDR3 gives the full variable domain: EPEVTQTPSHQVTQMGQEVILRCVPISNHLYFYWYRQILGQKVEFLVSFYNNEISEKSEIFDDQFSVERPDGSNFTLKIRSTKLEDSAMYFCASSSQGRNIQYFGAGTRLSVL.

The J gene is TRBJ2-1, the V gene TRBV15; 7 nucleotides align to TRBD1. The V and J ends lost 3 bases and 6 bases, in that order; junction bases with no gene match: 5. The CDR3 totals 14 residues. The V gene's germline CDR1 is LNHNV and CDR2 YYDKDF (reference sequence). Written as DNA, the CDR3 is TGTGCCACCAGCAGGACAGGGTCCCGCAATGAGCAGTTCTTC. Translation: CATSRTGSRNEQFF.

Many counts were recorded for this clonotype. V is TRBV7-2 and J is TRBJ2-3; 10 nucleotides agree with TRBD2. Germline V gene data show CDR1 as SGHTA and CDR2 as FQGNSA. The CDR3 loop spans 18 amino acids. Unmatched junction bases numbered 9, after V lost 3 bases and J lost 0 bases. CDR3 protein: CASSFRRLAGASTDTQYF. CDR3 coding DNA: TGTGCCAGCAGCTTTCGGAGACTAGCGGGCGCTAGCACAGATACGCAGTATTTT.

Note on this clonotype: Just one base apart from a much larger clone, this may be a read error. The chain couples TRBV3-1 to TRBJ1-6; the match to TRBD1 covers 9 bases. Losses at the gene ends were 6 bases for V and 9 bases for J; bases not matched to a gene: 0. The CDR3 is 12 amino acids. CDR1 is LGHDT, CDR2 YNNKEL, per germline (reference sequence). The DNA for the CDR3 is TGTGCCAGCAGGGACAGGGGTTCACCCCTCCACTTT. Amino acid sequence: CASRDRGSPLHF.

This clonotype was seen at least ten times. CDR3 sequence (DNA): TGTGCCAGCAGTTTCACAGGGGGAAGATCCTACAATGAGCAGTTCTTC. It encodes CASSFTGGRSYNEQFF. The V gene is TRBV6-5, the J gene TRBJ2-1; TRBD1 matches at 8 bases. The CDR3 has 16 residues. Unmatched junction bases numbered 6, after V lost 4 bases and J lost 1 base. Per the germline V gene, CDR1 is MNHEY and CDR2 is SVGAGI.

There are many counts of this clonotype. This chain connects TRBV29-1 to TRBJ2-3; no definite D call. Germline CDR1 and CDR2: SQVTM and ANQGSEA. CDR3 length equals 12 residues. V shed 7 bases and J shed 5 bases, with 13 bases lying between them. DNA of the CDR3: TGCAGCGACTCCTCTCCAGGAGATACGCAGTATTTT. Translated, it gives CSDSSPGDTQYF.

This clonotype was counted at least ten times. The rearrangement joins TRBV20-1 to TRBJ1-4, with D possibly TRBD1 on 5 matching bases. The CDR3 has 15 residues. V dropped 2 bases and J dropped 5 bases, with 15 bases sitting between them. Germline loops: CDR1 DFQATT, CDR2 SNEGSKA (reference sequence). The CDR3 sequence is CSARPSQVLNEKLFF. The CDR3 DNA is TGCAGTGCTAGACCTTCACAGGTCCTGAATGAAAAACTGTTTTTT.